This TCR beta chain was sequenced for a study of blood T cells in healthy people across ages. The use of a sample-barcoded 5' primer and a J-beta primer mix characterized a second PCR of 7 to 11 cycles. Each CDR3 protein is one row after TCRdb ran MiXCR on the 5' RACE reads. The sample records fewer than 1.5 million distinct CDR3 sequences, approximately 42% being singletons. The sample holds a few counts of this clonotype. The CDR3 consists of 12 residues. Germline CDR1 is SQVTM and CDR2 is ANQGSEA. The ends lost 7 bases at V and 7 bases at J; junction bases unmatched: 9. The chain couples TRBV29-1 to TRBJ1-2, with 7 bases lining up with TRBD1. The sequencing sample was made of blood. The receptor was derived from a woman between 18 and 30 years old in good health. CDR3 sequence reads: CSERQGEGGYTF. CDR3 nucleotide sequence: TGCAGCGAGAGACAGGGTGAGGGTGGCTACACCTTC.